The T cell receptor (beta chain) described here comes from a study of shared clonotypes between healthy human individuals. At the level of the study: Each donor contributed plates that comprised three CD4 naive, three CD4 memory, two CD8 naive and one CD8 memory. Findings and caveats of the study: Depth of sequencing was expected to influence donor clonotype sharing.

To note about this clone: The antigen is unknown.

At deep level, the assay was performed. As handled by the study authors: ImmunoSEQ sequences covered only the junction and lacked quality scores; filtering therefore differed. TCRdb's table, derived via immunoSEQ multiplex PCR, lists solely in-frame clones and lacks some. The V and J calls and clone size are taken from that table; D and trimming were inferred from the DNA. The sample includes about 1.1 million clones, about 80% of them seen just once. Trimming removed 5 bases at V and 1 base at J, with 11 bases between. From germline, CDR1 is SGHTA and CDR2 FQGTGA. This CDR3 contains 14 residues. This rearrangement joins TRBV7-3 to TRBJ1-1; tentatively, D is TRBD1 (6 bases). Sequencing was carried out using memory CD4+ T cells from PBMCs. Subset defined: CD45RA-negative fraction. The source is a man aged 18-30 years in good health. Some clones in this sample may be carry-over from other donors' samples. DNA for the CDR3: TGTGCCAGCAGCCCATCACAGGGGAACACTGAAGCTTTCTTT. Amino acids: CASSPSQGNTEAFF.